This T cell receptor beta chain was captured by sequencing in a study of T cell changes during pregnancy in multiple sclerosis. Here immunoSEQ multiplex PCR was the method, and the copy in TCRdb shows in-frame clones only, minus some. The sample holds under 55,000 clones, about 92% seen once. This clone was detected only once. J gave up 4 bases and V 3 bases, and 6 bases lay outside the gene matches. The germline gives CDR1 SGDLS, CDR2 YYNGEE. The CDR3 covers 16 residues. Material: CD4+ T cells from peripheral blood mononuclear cells, obtained in the third trimester of pregnancy. The receptor comes from a female donor with multiple sclerosis, enrolled in a pregnancy study. V gene TRBV9 combines with J gene TRBJ2-1; 11 bases agree with TRBD2. CDR3 amino acids: CASSATTSGAYNEQFF. CDR3 nucleotide sequence: TGTGCCAGCAGCGCTACGACTAGCGGGGCTTACAATGAGCAGTTCTTC.